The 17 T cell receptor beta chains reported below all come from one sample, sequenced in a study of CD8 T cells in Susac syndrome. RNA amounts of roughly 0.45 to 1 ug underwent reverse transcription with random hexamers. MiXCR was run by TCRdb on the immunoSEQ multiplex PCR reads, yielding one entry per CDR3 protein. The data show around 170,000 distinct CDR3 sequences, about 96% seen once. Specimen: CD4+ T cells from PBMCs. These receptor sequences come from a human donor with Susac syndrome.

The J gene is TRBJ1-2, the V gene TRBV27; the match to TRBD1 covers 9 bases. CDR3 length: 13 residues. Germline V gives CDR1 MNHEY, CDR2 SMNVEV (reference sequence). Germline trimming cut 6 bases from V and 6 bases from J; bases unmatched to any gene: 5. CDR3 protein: CASSLQGANGYTF. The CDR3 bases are TGTGCCAGCAGCCTACAGGGGGCGAATGGCTACACCTTC.

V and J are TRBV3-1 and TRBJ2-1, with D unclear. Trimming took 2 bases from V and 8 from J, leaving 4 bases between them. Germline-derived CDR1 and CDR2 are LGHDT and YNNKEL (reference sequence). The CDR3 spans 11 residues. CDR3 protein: CASSQNDEQFF. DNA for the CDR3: TGTGCCAGCAGCCAAAACGATGAGCAGTTCTTC.

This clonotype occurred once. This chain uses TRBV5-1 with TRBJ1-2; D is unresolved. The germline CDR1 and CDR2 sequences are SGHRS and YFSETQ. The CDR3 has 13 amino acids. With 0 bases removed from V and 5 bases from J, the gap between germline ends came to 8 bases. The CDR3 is CASSLDTGYGYTF. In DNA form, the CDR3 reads TGCGCCAGCAGCTTGGATACGGGATATGGCTACACCTTC.

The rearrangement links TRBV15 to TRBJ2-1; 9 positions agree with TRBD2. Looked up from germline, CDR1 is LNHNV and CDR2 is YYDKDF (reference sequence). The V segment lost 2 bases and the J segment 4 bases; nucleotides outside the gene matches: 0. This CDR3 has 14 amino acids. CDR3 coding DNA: TGTGCCACCAGCAGAAGCGGGAGGTACAATGAGCAGTTCTTC. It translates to CATSRSGRYNEQFF.

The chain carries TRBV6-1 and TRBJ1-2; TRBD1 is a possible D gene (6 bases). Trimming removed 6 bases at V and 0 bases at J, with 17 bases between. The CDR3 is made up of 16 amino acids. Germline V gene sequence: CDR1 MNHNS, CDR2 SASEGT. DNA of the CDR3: TGTGCCAGCAGCCGTTCACCAACAGGGACTAACTATGGCTACACCTTC. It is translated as CASSRSPTGTNYGYTF.

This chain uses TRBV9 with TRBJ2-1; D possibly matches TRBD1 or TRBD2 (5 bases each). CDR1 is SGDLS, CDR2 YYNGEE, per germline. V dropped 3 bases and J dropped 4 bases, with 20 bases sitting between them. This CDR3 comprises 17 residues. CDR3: CASSGAPSSGGYNEQFF. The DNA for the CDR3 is TGTGCCAGCAGCGGGGCCCCTTCATCTGGGGGATACAATGAGCAGTTCTTC.

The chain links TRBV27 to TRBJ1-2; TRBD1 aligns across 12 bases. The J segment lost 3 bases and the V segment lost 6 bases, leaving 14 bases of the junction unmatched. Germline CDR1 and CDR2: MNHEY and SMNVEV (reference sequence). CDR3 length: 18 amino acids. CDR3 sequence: CASRRGQGAGRTYYGYTF. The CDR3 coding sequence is TGTGCCAGCAGGAGGGGACAGGGGGCAGGACGAACTTACTATGGCTACACCTTC.

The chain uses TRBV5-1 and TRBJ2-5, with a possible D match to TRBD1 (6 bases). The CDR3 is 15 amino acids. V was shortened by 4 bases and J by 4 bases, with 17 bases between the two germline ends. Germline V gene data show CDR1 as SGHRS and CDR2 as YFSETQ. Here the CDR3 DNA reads TGCGCCAGCAGCCGAGATACAGGGCCGGGAGAGACCCAGTACTTC. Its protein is CASSRDTGPGETQYF.

CDR3 residues: CASSPVTGKYNEQFF. The CDR3 nucleotides read TGTGCCAGCTCACCGGTGACAGGGAAATACAATGAGCAGTTCTTC. The V call is TRBV18, the J call TRBJ2-1; 7 nucleotides align to TRBD1. This CDR3 comprises 15 residues. From germline, CDR1 is KGHSH and CDR2 LQKENI. J lost 4 bases, V lost 3 bases, and 6 bases had no gene match.

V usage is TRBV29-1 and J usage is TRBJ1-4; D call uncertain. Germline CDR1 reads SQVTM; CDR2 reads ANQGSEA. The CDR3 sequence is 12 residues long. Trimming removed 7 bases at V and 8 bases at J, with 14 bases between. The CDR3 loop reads CSGTGGGEKLFF. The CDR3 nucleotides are TGCAGCGGGACGGGTGGAGGAGAAAAACTGTTTTTT.

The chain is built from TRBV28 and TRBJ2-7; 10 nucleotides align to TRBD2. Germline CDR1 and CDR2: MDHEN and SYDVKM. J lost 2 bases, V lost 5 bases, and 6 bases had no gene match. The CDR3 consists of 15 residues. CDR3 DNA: TGTGCCAGCAGTGATGCTAGCGGGGGAGCCTACGAGCAGTACTTC. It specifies CASSDASGGAYEQYF.

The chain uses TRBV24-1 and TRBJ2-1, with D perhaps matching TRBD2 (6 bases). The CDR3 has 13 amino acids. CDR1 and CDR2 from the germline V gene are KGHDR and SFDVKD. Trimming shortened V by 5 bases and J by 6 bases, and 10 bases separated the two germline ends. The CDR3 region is CATSVSGVNEQFF. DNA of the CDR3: TGTGCCACCAGTGTCTCGGGGGTCAATGAGCAGTTCTTC.

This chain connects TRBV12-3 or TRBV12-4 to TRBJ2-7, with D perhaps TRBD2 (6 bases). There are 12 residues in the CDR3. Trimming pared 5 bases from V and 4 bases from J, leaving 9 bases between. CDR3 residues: CASSTGTYEQYF. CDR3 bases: TGTGCCAGCAGTACGGGGACTTACGAGCAGTACTTC.

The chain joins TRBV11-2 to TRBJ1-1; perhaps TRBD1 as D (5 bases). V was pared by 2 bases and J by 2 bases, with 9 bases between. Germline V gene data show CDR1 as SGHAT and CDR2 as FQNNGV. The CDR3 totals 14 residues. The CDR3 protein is CASSLSRVNTEAFF. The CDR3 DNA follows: TGTGCCAGCAGCTTATCCAGGGTTAACACTGAAGCTTTCTTT. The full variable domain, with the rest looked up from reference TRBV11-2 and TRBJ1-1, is EAGVAQSPRYKIIEKRQSVAFWCNPISGHATLYWYQQILGQGPKLLIQFQNNGVVDDSQLPKDRFSAERLKGVDSTLKIQPAKLEDSAVYLCASSLSRVNTEAFFGQGTRLTVV.

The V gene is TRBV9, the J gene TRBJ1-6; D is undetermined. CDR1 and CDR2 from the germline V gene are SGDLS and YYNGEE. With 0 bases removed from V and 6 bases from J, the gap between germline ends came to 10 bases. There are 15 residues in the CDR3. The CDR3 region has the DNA TGTGCCAGCAGCGTAGAGGGCAGCCGTAATTCACCCCTCCACTTT. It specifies CASSVEGSRNSPLHF.

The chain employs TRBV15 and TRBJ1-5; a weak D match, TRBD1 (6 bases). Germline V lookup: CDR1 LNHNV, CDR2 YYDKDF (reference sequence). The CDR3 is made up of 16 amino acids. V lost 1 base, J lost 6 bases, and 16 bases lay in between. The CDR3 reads CATSRGGTAGAQPQHF. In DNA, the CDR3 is TGTGCCACCAGCAGAGGGGGAACGGCAGGGGCTCAGCCCCAGCATTTT.

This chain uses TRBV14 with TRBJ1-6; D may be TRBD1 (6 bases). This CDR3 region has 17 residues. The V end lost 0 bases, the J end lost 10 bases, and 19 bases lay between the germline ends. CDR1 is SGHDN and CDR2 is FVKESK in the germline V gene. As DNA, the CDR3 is TGTGCCAGCAGCCAAGATCTTTTGGGAGGGGGGGAATCACCCCTCCACTTT. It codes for CASSQDLLGGGESPLHF.